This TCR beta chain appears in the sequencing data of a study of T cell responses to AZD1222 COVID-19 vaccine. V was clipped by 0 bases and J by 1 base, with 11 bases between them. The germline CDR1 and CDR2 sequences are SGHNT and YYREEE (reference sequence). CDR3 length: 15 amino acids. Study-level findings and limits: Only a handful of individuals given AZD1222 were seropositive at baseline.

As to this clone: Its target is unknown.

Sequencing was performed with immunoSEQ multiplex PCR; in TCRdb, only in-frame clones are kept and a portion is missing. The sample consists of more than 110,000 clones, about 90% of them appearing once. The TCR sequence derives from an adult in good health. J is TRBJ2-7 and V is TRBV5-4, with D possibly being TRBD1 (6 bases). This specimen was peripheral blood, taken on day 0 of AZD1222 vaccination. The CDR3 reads CASSLAAGASYEQYF. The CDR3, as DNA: TGTGCCAGCAGCTTGGCGGCAGGGGCGTCCTACGAGCAGTACTTC. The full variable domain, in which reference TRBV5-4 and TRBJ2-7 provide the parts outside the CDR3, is ETGVTQSPTHLIKTRGQQVTLRCSSQSGHNTVSWYQQALGQGPQFIFQYYREEENGRGNFPPRFSGLQFPNYSSELNVNALELDDSALYLCASSLAAGASYEQYFGPGTRLTVT.